Following are 24 T cell receptor beta chains from one sample sequenced in a study of T-cell reconstitution after alpha-beta-depleted transplantation in children. During its preparation, the TCRbeta library received unique molecular identifiers. TCRdb reanalysed the PCR reads using MiXCR and keeps one entry per CDR3 protein. The table has around 960,000 distinct CDR3 sequences, roughly 29% seen once. Source: PBMCs, mostly from graft donor cells, taken 360 days after TCRalphabeta/CD19-depleted stem cell transplant. The receptors originated from a boy less than two years old who had a stem cell transplant for SCID, so the T cells may come from the graft donor.

V gene TRBV7-9 combines with J gene TRBJ2-2; no definite D call. The ends were cut back, 6 bases at V and 9 bases at J, with 11 bases in the middle. There are 12 residues in the CDR3. Germline values: CDR1 SEHNR, CDR2 FQNEAQ (reference sequence). CDR3 coding DNA: TGTGCCAGCAGAAACCCATCTTGGGAGCTGTTTTTT. It yields the protein CASRNPSWELFF.

The chain combines TRBV2 with TRBJ2-3, with TRBD2 identical over 14 bases. V lost 5 bases to trimming and J lost 6 bases; unmatched junction nucleotides: 7. Germline V gene data show CDR1 as SNHLY and CDR2 as FYNNEI. The CDR3 spans 16 residues. CDR3 residues: CASSLGLAGGDDTQYF. The CDR3 DNA is TGTGCCAGCAGTTTAGGACTAGCGGGGGGTGACGATACGCAGTATTTT.

The V gene is TRBV4-2, the J gene TRBJ1-1; D perhaps matches TRBD1 (6 bases). Deletions cut 6 bases from V and 6 bases from J, with 20 bases between. The germline V gene has CDR1 LGHNA and CDR2 YNFKEQ. CDR3 length: 15 residues. The CDR3 reads CASSQGRSPKAEAFF. The DNA for the CDR3 is TGTGCCAGCAGTCAGGGGCGGTCCCCTAAAGCTGAAGCTTTCTTT.

The rearrangement joins TRBV6-1 to TRBJ2-5; D remains unclear. From germline, CDR1 is MNHNS and CDR2 SASEGT. Deletions cut 5 bases from V and 5 bases from J, with 12 bases between. The CDR3 length is 13 residues. The CDR3 region is CASSIQTLETQYF. Written as DNA, the CDR3 is TGTGCCAGCAGTATCCAAACGCTCGAGACCCAGTACTTC.

The chain has TRBV12-3 or TRBV12-4 and TRBJ2-7, with D uncertain. CDR3 length: 14 amino acids. V lost 3 bases, J lost 3 bases, and 12 bases lay in between. CDR3 protein: CASSFVQWGYEQYF. The CDR3 region has the DNA TGTGCCAGCAGTTTCGTGCAGTGGGGCTACGAGCAGTACTTC.

This chain connects TRBV4-3 to TRBJ2-3; 7 nucleotides match TRBD1. This CDR3 contains 13 residues. The trim removed 3 bases at V and 3 bases at J, leaving 0 bases unmatched. Germline V gene data show CDR1 as LGHNA and CDR2 as YSLEER. The CDR3 nucleotides are TGCGCCAGCAGCCAGGGACAGACAGATACGCAGTATTTT. This gives the protein CASSQGQTDTQYF.

This clonotype came up a few times. The genes are TRBV5-1 and TRBJ2-6; 10 bases fit TRBD2. The length of the CDR3 is 18 residues. J lost 0 bases, V lost 1 base, and 4 bases had no gene match. Germline lookup yields CDR1 SGHRS and CDR2 YFSETQ. The CDR3 reads CASSLTSGAASGANVLTF. Written as DNA, the CDR3 is TGCGCCAGCAGCTTGACTAGCGGGGCTGCCTCTGGGGCCAACGTCCTGACTTTC.

This chain joins TRBV29-1 and TRBJ2-1; 14 bases agree with TRBD2. Germline-derived CDR1 and CDR2 are SQVTM and ANQGSEA. This CDR3 is built from 16 residues. The V gene end was trimmed by 7 bases and the J gene end by 11 bases; junction bases not matched to a gene: 16. Here the CDR3 reads CSAPGLAGAFVPQQFF. In nucleotides, the CDR3 is TGCAGCGCCCCGGGACTAGCGGGGGCCTTTGTGCCCCAGCAGTTCTTC.

This clonotype appeared a few times. The chain links TRBV4-1 to TRBJ2-1, with 8 bases matching TRBD1. CDR1 and CDR2 from the germline V gene are MGHRA and YSYEKL. This CDR3 is 15 amino acids long. V dropped 1 base and J dropped 6; count of bases not matched to a gene: 5. The CDR3 protein is CASSQVDRASNEQFF. CDR3 DNA sequence: TGCGCCAGCAGCCAAGTGGACAGGGCCAGCAATGAGCAGTTCTTC.

This clonotype was seen more than once but under ten times. V and J are TRBV12-3 or TRBV12-4 and TRBJ1-2; D perhaps matches TRBD1 (6 bases). V gave up 6 bases and J gave up 14 bases, with 19 bases separating them. This CDR3 has 12 residues. The CDR3 region has the DNA TGTGCCAGCAGACCGGAGGCCTGGGGGGCTACCTTC. It specifies CASRPEAWGATF.

This clonotype appeared a few times. The chain links TRBV5-1 to TRBJ2-3; tentatively, D is TRBD1 or TRBD2 (6 bases each). V lost 4 bases, J lost 1 base, and 16 bases lay in between. Germline V gene lookup returns CDR1 SGHRS and CDR2 YFSETQ. The CDR3 sequence is 16 residues long. The CDR3 loop reads CASSPSSGARTDTQYF. The CDR3 coding sequence is TGCGCCAGCAGCCCTAGCTCGGGGGCTCGCACAGATACGCAGTATTTT.

The CDR3 region has the DNA TGTGCCAGCAGCTTTTATCGGACCGAGAACACTGAAGCTTTCTTT. This gives the protein CASSFYRTENTEAFF. The rearrangement uses TRBV5-6 and TRBJ1-1; D remains unclear. The germline V gene encodes CDR1 SGHDT and CDR2 YYEEEE. This CDR3 is 15 amino acids long. V dropped 2 bases and J dropped 1 base, with 12 bases sitting between them.

The J gene is TRBJ2-6, the V gene TRBV10-3, with 9 bases matching TRBD1. This CDR3 comprises 18 residues. V shed 4 bases and J 4 bases; nucleotides not matched to a gene: 11. Germline values: CDR1 ENHRY, CDR2 SYGVKD. For the CDR3, the DNA is TGTGCCATCAGTGGAAAACAGGGGGCGCGACTAGGGGCCAACGTCCTGACTTTC. This encodes CAISGKQGARLGANVLTF.

The chain joins TRBV20-1 to TRBJ1-2; D is undetermined. The CDR3 runs to 16 residues. In germline, CDR1 is DFQATT, CDR2 SNEGSKA (reference sequence). V lost 0 bases and J 0 bases, leaving 14 bases between the germline ends. The CDR3 sequence: CSARDHSMGTNYGYTF. CDR3 coding DNA: TGCAGTGCTAGAGATCACAGCATGGGAACTAACTATGGCTACACCTTC.

V gene TRBV11-2 combines with J gene TRBJ2-3; possible D gene TRBD1, 5 bases. The V end was cut by 5 bases, the J end by 1 base, with 13 bases between. The germline V gene encodes CDR1 SGHAT and CDR2 FQNNGV. The CDR3 covers 15 residues. CDR3 residues: CASSALTRGTDTQYF. CDR3 nucleotide sequence: TGTGCCAGCAGCGCCTTAACCAGGGGCACAGATACGCAGTATTTT.

This chain uses TRBV21-1 with TRBJ2-3; the table's D call of TRBD2 was not tested on the DNA. TRBV21-1 is labeled a pseudogene. This CDR3 has 16 residues. CDR3 protein: CVSSTPRRAGPRMQYF. DNA of the CDR3: TGTGTCAGCAGCACACCTAGACGAGCGGGGCCCCGTATGCAGTATTTT.

Many counts were recorded for this clonotype. The chain couples TRBV5-1 to TRBJ2-7, with TRBD2 identical over 11 bases. Germline V gives CDR1 SGHRS, CDR2 YFSETQ. The trim removed 4 bases at V and 4 bases at J, leaving 7 bases unmatched. This CDR3 has 15 residues. CDR3 sequence reads: CASSPGLAGRYEQYF. The CDR3 DNA reads TGCGCCAGCAGCCCCGGACTAGCGGGCCGGTACGAGCAGTACTTC.

The rearrangement joins TRBV5-1 to TRBJ2-2, with D possibly matching TRBD1 (5 bases). Germline-derived CDR1 and CDR2 are SGHRS and YFSETQ. The length of the CDR3 is 13 residues. Trimming cost V 6 bases and J 4 bases, with 10 bases left between them. This CDR3 is CASMPGITGELFF. The DNA for the CDR3 is TGCGCCAGCATGCCAGGGATCACCGGGGAGCTGTTTTTT.

The chain is built from TRBV18 and TRBJ1-2; TRBD1 matches 7 bases. V was clipped by 3 bases and J by 7 bases; unmatched bases: 8. The germline CDR1 and CDR2 sequences are KGHSH and LQKENI. This CDR3 region has 14 residues. CDR3: CASSPRDSESGYTF. CDR3 in DNA: TGTGCCAGCTCACCCCGGGACAGTGAGTCTGGCTACACCTTC.

This clonotype came up a few times. The rearrangement links TRBV7-8 to TRBJ1-2; D might be TRBD1 (6 bases). The CDR3 extends over 13 amino acids. The V end was cut by 4 bases, the J end by 4 bases, with 10 bases between. Per germline, CDR1 SGHVS and CDR2 FQNEAQ. As DNA, the CDR3 is TGTGCCAGCAGCTCACTAGGGGGCTATGGCTACACCTTC. Translated, it gives CASSSLGGYGYTF.

DNA for the CDR3: TGTGCCACCAGTGATTTGCTTGGCGGGGAGCTGTTTTTT. Translating gives CATSDLLGGELFF. The chain employs TRBV24-1 and TRBJ2-2; D not certain. This CDR3 region has 13 residues. Trimming removed 0 bases from V and 7 bases from J, with 5 bases in between. Germline V gene sequence: CDR1 KGHDR, CDR2 SFDVKD.

The V gene is TRBV12-3 or TRBV12-4, the J gene TRBJ2-7; maybe TRBD1 (5 bases). Trimming left V 5 bases short and J 0 bases short, with 20 bases between. The CDR3 has 17 amino acids. In DNA form, the CDR3 reads TGTGCCAGCAGTCGTCCAAGACAGAGGCCGAGCTCCTACGAGCAGTACTTC. The encoded protein is CASSRPRQRPSSYEQYF.

In DNA, the CDR3 is TGTGCCAGCTTGAGGGCCCGACCGACTCCCCCAGAGACCCAGTACTTC. Translation: CASLRARPTPPETQYF. The V gene is TRBV6-1, the J gene TRBJ2-5, with D possibly matching TRBD2 (5 bases). Trimming stripped 8 bases from V and 4 bases from J, with 23 bases between. The CDR3 spans 16 residues. Germline V gene sequence: CDR1 MNHNS, CDR2 SASEGT.

V and J are TRBV12-3 or TRBV12-4 and TRBJ2-3; possible D gene TRBD2, 6 bases. The CDR3 consists of 13 residues. Between the trimmed V and J ends, which lost 4 bases and 11 bases, there was a span of 16 bases. The CDR3 reads CASSSFGGQLQYF. CDR3 DNA sequence: TGTGCCAGCAGTTCCTTCGGAGGGCAGCTGCAGTATTTT.